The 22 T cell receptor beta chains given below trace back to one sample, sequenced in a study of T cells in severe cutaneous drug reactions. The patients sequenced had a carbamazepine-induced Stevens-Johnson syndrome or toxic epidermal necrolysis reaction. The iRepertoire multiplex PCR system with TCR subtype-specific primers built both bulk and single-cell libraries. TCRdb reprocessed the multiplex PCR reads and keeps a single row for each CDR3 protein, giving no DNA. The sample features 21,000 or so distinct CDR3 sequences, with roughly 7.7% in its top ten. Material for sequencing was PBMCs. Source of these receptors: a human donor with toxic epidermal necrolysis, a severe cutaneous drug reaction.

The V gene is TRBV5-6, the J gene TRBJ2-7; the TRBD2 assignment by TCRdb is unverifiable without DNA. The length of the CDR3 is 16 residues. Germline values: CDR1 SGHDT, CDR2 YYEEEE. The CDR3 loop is CASSLAQGLTVRKQYF.

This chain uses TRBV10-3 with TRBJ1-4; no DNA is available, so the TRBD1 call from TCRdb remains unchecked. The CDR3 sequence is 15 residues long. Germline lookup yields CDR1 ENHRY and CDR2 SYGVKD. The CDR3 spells CAISESRDGNEKLFF.

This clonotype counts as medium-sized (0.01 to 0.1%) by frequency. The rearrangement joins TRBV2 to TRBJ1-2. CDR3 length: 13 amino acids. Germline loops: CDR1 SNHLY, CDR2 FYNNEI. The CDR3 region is CASRGLPNYGYTF. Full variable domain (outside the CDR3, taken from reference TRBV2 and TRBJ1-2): EPEVTQTPSHQVTQMGQEVILRCVPISNHLYFYWYRQILGQKVEFLVSFYNNEISEKSEIFDDQFSVERPDGSNFTLKIRSTKLEDSAMYFCASRGLPNYGYTFGSGTRLTVV.

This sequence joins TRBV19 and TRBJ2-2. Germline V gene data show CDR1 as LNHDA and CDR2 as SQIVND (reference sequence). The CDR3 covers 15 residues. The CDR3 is CASSIGQANTGELFF.

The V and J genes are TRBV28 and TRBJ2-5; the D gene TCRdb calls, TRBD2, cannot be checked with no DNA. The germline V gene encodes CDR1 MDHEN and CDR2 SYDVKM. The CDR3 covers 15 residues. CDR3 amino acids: CASSLARRSLETQYF.

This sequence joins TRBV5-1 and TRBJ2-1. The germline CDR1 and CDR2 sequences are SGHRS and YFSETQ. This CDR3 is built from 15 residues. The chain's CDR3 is CASSLARQESGEQFF.

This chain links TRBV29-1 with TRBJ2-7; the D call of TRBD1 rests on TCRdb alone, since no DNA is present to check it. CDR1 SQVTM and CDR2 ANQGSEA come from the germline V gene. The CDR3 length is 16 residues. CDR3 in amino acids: CSVEHREGQGSYEQYF.

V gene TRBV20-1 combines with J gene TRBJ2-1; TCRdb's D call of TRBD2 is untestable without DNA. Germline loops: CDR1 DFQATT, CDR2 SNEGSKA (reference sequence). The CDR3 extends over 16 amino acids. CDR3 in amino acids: CSARDRVWREYNEQFF.

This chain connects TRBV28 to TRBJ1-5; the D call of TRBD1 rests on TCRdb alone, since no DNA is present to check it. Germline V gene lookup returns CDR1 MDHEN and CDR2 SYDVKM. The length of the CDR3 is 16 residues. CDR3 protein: CASRKLTGGANQPQHF.

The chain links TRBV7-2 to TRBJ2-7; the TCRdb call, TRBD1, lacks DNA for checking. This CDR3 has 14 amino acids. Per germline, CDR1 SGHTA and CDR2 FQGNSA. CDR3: CASSRDTNTYEQYF.

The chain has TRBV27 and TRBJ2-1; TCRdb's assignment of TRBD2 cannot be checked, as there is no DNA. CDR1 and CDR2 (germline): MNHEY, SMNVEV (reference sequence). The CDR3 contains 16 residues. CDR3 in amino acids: CASSYLGGSINNEQFF.

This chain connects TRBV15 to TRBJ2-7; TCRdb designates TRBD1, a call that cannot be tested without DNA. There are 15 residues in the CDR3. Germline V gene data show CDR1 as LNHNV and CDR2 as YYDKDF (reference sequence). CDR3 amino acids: CATSFGQDSAYEQYF.

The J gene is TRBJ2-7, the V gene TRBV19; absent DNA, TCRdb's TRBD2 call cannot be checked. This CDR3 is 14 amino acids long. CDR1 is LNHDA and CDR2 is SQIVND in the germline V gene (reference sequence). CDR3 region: CASGTSGRIYEQYF.

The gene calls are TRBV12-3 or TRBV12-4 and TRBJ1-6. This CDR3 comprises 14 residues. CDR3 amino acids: CASSYTTGNSPLHF.

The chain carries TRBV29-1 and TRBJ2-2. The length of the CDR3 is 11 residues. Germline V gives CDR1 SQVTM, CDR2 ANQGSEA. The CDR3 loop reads CSVVGAGELFF.

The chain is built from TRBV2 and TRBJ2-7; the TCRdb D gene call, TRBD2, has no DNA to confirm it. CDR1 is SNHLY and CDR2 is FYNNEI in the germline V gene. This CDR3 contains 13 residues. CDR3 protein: CASRRTRENEQYF. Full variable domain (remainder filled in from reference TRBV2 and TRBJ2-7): EPEVTQTPSHQVTQMGQEVILRCVPISNHLYFYWYRQILGQKVEFLVSFYNNEISEKSEIFDDQFSVERPDGSNFTLKIRSTKLEDSAMYFCASRRTRENEQYFGPGTRLTVT.

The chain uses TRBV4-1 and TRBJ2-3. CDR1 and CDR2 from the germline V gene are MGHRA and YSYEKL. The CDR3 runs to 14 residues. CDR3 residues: CASSQDRNADTQYF.

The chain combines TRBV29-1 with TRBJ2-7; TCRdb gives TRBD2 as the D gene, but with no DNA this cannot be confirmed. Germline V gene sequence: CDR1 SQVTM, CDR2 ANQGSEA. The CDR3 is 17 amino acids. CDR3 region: CSVEVRGTSGSIYEQYF.

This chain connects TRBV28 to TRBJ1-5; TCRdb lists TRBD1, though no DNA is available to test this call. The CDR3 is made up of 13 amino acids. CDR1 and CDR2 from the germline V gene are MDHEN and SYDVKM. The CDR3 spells CASRTGGFQPQHF.

CDR3 in amino acids: CASSQADSQNQPQHF. The chain carries TRBV4-2 and TRBJ1-5; lacking DNA, the TRBD1 call made by TCRdb goes unchecked. The length of the CDR3 is 15 residues. Germline CDR1 is LGHNA and CDR2 is YNFKEQ.

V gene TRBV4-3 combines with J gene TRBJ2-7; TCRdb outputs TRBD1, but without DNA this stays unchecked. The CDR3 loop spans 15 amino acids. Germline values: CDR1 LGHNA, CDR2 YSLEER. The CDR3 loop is CASSQDRQGSYEQYF.

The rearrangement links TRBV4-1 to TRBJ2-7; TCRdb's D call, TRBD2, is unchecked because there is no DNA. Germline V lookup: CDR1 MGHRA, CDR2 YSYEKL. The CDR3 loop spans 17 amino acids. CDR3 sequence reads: CASSQAGSGTLSYEQYF.